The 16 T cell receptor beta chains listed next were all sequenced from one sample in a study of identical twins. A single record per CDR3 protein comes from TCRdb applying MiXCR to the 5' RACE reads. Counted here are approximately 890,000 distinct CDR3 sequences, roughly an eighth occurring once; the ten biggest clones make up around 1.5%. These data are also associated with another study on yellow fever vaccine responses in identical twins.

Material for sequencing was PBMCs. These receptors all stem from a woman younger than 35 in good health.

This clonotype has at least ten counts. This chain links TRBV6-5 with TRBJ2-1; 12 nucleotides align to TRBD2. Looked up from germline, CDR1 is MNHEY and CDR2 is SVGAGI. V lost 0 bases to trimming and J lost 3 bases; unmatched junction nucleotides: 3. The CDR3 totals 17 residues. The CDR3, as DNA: TGTGCCAGCAGTTACTCCGGACTAGCGGGACACTACAATGAGCAGTTCTTC. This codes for CASSYSGLAGHYNEQFF.

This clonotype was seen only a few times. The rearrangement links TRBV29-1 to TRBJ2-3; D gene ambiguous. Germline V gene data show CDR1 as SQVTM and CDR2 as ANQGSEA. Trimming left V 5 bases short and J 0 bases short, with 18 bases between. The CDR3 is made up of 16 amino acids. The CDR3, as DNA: TGCAGCGTTAAGGGTGACCGGAGAATAAGCACAGATACGCAGTATTTT. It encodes CSVKGDRRISTDTQYF.

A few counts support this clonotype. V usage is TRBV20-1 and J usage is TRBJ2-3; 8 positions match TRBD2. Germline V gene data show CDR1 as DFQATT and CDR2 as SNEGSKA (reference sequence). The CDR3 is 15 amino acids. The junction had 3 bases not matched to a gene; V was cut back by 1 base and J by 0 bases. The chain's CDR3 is CSARVKRGSTDTQYF. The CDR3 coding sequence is TGCAGTGCTAGAGTCAAGCGGGGGAGCACAGATACGCAGTATTTT.

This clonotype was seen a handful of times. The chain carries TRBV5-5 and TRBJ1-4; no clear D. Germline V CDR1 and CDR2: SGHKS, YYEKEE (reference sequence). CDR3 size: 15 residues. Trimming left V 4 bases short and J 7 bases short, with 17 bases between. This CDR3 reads CASSRPEGGIEKLFF. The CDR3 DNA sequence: TGTGCCAGCAGCCGCCCCGAGGGAGGGATTGAAAAACTGTTTTTT.

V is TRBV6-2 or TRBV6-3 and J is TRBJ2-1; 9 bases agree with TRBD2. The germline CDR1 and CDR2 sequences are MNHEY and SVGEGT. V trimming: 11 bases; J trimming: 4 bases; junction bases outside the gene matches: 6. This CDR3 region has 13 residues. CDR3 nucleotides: TGTGCCGTAGCGGGAGAGGGGTACAATGAGCAGTTCTTC. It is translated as CAVAGEGYNEQFF.

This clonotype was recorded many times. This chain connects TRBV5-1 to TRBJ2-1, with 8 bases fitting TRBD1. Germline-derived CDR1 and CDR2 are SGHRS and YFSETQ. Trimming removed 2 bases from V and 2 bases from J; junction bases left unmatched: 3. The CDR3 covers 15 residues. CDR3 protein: CASSFGQGTYNEQFF. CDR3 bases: TGCGCCAGCAGCTTTGGACAGGGCACCTACAATGAGCAGTTCTTC.

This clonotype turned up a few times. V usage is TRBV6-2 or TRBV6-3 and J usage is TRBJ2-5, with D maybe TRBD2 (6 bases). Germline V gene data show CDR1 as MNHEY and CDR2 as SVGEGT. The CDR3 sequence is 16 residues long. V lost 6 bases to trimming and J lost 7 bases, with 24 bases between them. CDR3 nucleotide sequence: TGTGCCAGCAGCCCCATATTAGCGGAGGTGGCTTTGACCCAGTACTTC. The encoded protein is CASSPILAEVALTQYF.

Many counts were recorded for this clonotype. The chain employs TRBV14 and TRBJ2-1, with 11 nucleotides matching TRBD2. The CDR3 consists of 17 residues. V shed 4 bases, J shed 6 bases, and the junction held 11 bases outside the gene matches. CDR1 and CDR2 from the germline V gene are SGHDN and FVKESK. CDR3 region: CASSPRLAGMIPNEQFF. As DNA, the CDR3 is TGTGCCAGCAGCCCCCGACTAGCGGGAATGATACCCAATGAGCAGTTCTTC.

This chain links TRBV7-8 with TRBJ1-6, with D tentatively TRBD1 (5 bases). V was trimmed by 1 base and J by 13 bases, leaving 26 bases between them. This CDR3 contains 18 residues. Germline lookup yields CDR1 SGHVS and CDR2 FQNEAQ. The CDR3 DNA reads TGTGCCAGCAGCTTAGACGTTGGGAGTGCCGGGACTATCTATCCCCTCCACTTT. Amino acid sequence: CASSLDVGSAGTIYPLHF.

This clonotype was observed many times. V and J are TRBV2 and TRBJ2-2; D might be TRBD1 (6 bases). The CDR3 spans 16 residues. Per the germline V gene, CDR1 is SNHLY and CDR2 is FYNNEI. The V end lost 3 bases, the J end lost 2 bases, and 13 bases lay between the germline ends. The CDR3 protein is CASSDSWDTNTGELFF. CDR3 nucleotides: TGTGCCAGCAGTGACTCATGGGACACAAACACCGGGGAGCTGTTTTTT.

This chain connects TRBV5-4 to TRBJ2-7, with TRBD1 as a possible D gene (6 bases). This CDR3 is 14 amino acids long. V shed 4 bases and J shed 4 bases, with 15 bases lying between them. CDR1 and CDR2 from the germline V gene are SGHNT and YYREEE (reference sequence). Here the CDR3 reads CASSADRFLYEQYF. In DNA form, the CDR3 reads TGTGCCAGCAGCGCCGACAGGTTCCTTTACGAGCAGTACTTC.

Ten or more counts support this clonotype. The CDR3 loop is CSAPGLRNTEAFF. DNA of the CDR3: TGCAGTGCTCCGGGACTCAGGAACACTGAAGCTTTCTTT. The chain employs TRBV20-1 and TRBJ1-1, with D possibly matching TRBD1 (5 bases). This CDR3 has 13 residues. Per germline, CDR1 DFQATT and CDR2 SNEGSKA (reference sequence). Trimming cost V 5 bases and J 1 base, with 11 bases left between them.

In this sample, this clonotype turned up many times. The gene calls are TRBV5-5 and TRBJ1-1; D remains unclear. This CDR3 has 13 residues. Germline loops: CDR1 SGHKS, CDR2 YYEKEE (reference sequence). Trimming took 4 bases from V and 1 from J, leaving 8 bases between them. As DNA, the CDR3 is TGTGCCAGCAGCCCTTGGGGGAACACTGAAGCTTTCTTT. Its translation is CASSPWGNTEAFF.

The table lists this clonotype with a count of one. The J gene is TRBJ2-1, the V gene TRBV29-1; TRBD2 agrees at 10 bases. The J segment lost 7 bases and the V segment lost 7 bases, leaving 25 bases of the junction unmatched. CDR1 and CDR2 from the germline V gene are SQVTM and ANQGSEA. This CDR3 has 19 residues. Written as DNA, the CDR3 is TGCAGCGGATACAGGAGACTACGGGAAAAGCGGGGGGGCTTAAATGAGCAGTTCTTC. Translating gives CSGYRRLREKRGGLNEQFF.

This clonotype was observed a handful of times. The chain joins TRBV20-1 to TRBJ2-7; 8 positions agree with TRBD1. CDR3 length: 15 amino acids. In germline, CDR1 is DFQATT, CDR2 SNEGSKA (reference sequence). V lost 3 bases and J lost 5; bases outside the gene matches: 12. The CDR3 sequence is CSARGLQGASNEQYF. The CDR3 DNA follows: TGCAGTGCTAGGGGGCTCCAGGGGGCTTCAAACGAGCAGTACTTC.

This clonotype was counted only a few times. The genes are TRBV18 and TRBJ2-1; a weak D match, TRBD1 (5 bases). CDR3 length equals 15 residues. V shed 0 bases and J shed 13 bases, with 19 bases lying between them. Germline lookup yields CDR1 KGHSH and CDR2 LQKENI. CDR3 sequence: CASSPPLGRDGVQFF. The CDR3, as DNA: TGTGCCAGCTCACCACCCCTAGGCAGGGATGGGGTACAGTTCTTC.